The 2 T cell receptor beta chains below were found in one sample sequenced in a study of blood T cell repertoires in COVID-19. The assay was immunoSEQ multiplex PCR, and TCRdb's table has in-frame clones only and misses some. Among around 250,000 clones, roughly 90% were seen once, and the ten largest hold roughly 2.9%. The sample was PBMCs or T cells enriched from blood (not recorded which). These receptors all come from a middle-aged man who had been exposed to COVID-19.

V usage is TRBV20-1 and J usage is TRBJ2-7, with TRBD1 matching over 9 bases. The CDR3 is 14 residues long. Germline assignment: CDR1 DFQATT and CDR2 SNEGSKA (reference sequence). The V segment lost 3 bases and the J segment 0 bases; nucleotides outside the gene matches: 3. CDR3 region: CSASLTGGSYEQYF. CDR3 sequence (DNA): TGCAGTGCTAGTTTGACAGGGGGCTCCTACGAGCAGTACTTC.

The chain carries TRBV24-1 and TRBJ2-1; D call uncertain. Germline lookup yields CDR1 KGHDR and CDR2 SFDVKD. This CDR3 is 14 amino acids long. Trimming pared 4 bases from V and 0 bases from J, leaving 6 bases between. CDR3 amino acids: CATSESSSYNEQFF. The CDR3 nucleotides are TGTGCCACCAGTGAGAGTAGCTCCTACAATGAGCAGTTCTTC.